This record covers a single T cell receptor (beta chain). Measured with immunoSEQ multiplex PCR; TCRdb has only the in-frame clones, and not every one. Altogether approximately 120,000 clones are present, 80% to 95% being singletons, with the ten largest covering roughly 0.54%. The data derive from a study of control samples from healthy donors and cancer patients. CDR3 size: 12 residues. The germline CDR1 and CDR2 sequences are GTSNPN and SVGIG (reference sequence). The ends were cut back, 1 base at V and 8 bases at J, with 9 bases in the middle. The J gene is TRBJ2-1, the V gene TRBV30; D gene unclear. This clonotype originated in a man of 80 years or more with head and neck cancer. The sample consisted of PBMCs. CDR3 sequence (DNA): TGTGCCTGGAGTGGAGCTATTTATGAGCAGTTCTTC. Protein sequence: CAWSGAIYEQFF.